These T cell receptor beta chains were read from a single sample in a study of blood T cells in healthy people across ages. From the 5' RACE reads, TCRdb called clonotypes with MiXCR, one entry per CDR3 protein. The sample has about 1.6 million distinct CDR3 sequences, 30% to 40% seen once. Sequenced input: blood. The receptors stem from a woman younger than 45 in good health. Each CDR3 is given with its conserved first and last residue. The order of the fields is clone size, V gene, J gene, D gene, CDR3 DNA, CDR3 protein. The D gene is left open where the match is weak. The listing skips clone size in some rows; elsewhere it reads once, few, many or a size class.

size: NA
V: TRBV12-5
J: TRBJ2-5
D: TRBD1
DNA: TGTGCTAGTGGTTCGACAGGGGGGACCCAGTACTTC
CDR3: CASGSTGGTQYF

size: once
V: TRBV25-1
J: TRBJ2-5
D: NA
DNA: TGTACCAGCAGTCTTGGGACCCTAAAAGAGGAGACCCAGTACTTC
CDR3: CTSSLGTLKEETQYF

size: few
V: TRBV29-1
J: TRBJ2-1
D: NA
DNA: TGCAGCGCCCGGACTCCTCTTTACCATGAGCAGTTCTTC
CDR3: CSARTPLYHEQFF

size: once
V: TRBV27
J: TRBJ1-2
D: NA
DNA: TGTGCCAGCAGTTTATCAGACAGGAGTCTCGGAGGCTACACCTTC
CDR3: CASSLSDRSLGGYTF

size: NA
V: TRBV12-3/TRBV12-4
J: TRBJ2-1
D: TRBD2
DNA: TGTGCCAGCAGTTCCGACGGACTAGCCTACAATGAGCAGTTCTTC
CDR3: CASSSDGLAYNEQFF

size: few
V: TRBV10-3
J: TRBJ1-5
D: TRBD1
DNA: TGTGCCATCAGTGAATGGGGACAGGGTGATCAGCCCCAGCATTTT
CDR3: CAISEWGQGDQPQHF

size: many
V: TRBV20-1
J: TRBJ2-7
D: NA
DNA: TGCAGTGCTAGTTGGACCCGTCAGGTTGTCCCCTACGAGCAGTACTTC
CDR3: CSASWTRQVVPYEQYF

size: NA
V: TRBV5-1
J: TRBJ2-7
D: NA
DNA: TGCGCCAGCAGCCCGGGACTTTTAACCTACGAGCAGTACTTC
CDR3: CASSPGLLTYEQYF

size: NA
V: TRBV20-1
J: TRBJ1-2
D: NA
DNA: TGCAGTATCGTTCGGAGCAGGGGATCCCATGGCTACACCTTC
CDR3: CSIVRSRGSHGYTF

size: NA
V: TRBV6-2/TRBV6-3
J: TRBJ1-1
D: NA
DNA: TGTGCCAGCAGCTTCTCCTCTGCGGCTTTCTTT
CDR3: CASSFSSAAFF

size: NA
V: TRBV9
J: TRBJ2-2
D: NA
DNA: TGTGCCAGCAGCCCATTCGAGGGTCTGGCCGGGGAGCTGTTTTTT
CDR3: CASSPFEGLAGELFF

size: few
V: TRBV20-1
J: TRBJ2-3
D: TRBD2
DNA: TGCAGTGCTTCTAGCGGGGGGTACTTAGATACGCAGTATTTT
CDR3: CSASSGGYLDTQYF

size: NA
V: TRBV20-1
J: TRBJ2-5
D: NA
DNA: TGCAGTGCTAGAGTATTCCCGAGGGAGACCCAGTACTTC
CDR3: CSARVFPRETQYF

size: many
V: TRBV2
J: TRBJ2-7
D: NA
DNA: TGTGCCAGCAGTTACAGGGTCTACGAGCAGTACTTC
CDR3: CASSYRVYEQYF

size: NA
V: TRBV7-3
J: TRBJ2-3
D: TRBD1
DNA: TGTGCCAGCAGGTGTACGGGACAGGGGGAGACAGATACGCAGTATTTT
CDR3: CASRCTGQGETDTQYF

size: NA
V: TRBV4-2
J: TRBJ1-4
D: NA
DNA: TGTGCCAGCAGCCAAGGGAGGGGCACTAATGAAAAACTGTTTTTT
CDR3: CASSQGRGTNEKLFF

size: many
V: TRBV4-2
J: TRBJ2-1
D: TRBD2
DNA: TGTGCCAGCAGCCAAGTAGCGGGGGGGAGCTCCTACAATGAGCAGTTCTTC
CDR3: CASSQVAGGSSYNEQFF